The clone carrying this T cell receptor (beta chain) showed up just a few times. This sample is drawn from a study of T-cell memory formation after mild COVID-19. A single record per CDR3 protein comes from TCRdb applying MiXCR to the 5' RACE reads. The sample shows 85,000 to 130,000 distinct CDR3 sequences, over 8.5% of them seen only once. The CDR3 runs 12 residues. Trimming pared 6 bases from V and 8 bases from J, leaving 13 bases between. The TCR sequence derives from a man aged 18 to 29 who had mild COVID-19 (a few samples of this study predate the infection). Cell type and time point are not known. The rearrangement joins TRBV12-3 or TRBV12-4 to TRBJ1-2; D is uncertain. The material sequenced was PBMCs or a T cell subset sorted from them (not recorded which). Here the CDR3 reads CASRTGSRGYTF. The CDR3 DNA reads TGTGCCAGCAGGACTGGGAGTAGGGGCTACACCTTC.